This entry lists 28 T cell receptor beta chains sequenced from one sample in a study of T cell responses to AZD1222 COVID-19 vaccine. Using immunoSEQ multiplex PCR, the repertoire was profiled, and TCRdb retains in-frame clones only, with some absent. This table has over 110,000 clones, more than 85% appearing once. Sequenced material: peripheral blood, taken on day 0 of AZD1222 vaccination. These receptors were taken from an adult in good health.

J is TRBJ1-3 and V is TRBV10-3; 7 nucleotides agree with TRBD1. Germline V gives CDR1 ENHRY, CDR2 SYGVKD. After removal of 6 bases from V and 8 bases from J, the junction contained 16 bases not matched to a gene. The CDR3 is 16 residues long. CDR3 in amino acids: CAISPTRGGESYTIYF. CDR3 DNA sequence: TGTGCCATCAGCCCCACGAGAGGGGGCGAGAGCTACACCATATATTTT.

The V and J genes are TRBV6-4 and TRBJ1-6; maybe TRBD1 (5 bases). Trimming removed 2 bases at V and 7 bases at J, with 12 bases between. This CDR3 has 15 amino acids. Per germline, CDR1 MRHNA and CDR2 SNTAGT. CDR3 bases: TGTGCCAGCAGTGACGCGGCAGGGCTCAATTCACCCCTCCACTTT. It translates to CASSDAAGLNSPLHF.

The chain uses TRBV5-1 and TRBJ1-5; D is possibly TRBD1 (5 bases). Per the germline V gene, CDR1 is SGHRS and CDR2 is YFSETQ. The ends were cut back, 0 bases at V and 3 bases at J, with 10 bases in the middle. This CDR3 has 15 residues. CDR3 bases: TGCGCCAGCAGCTTGGAAGGGGTTCCCAATCAGCCCCAGCATTTT. Its protein product is CASSLEGVPNQPQHF.

The rearrangement links TRBV7-9 to TRBJ1-2, with D perhaps TRBD1 (5 bases). This CDR3 comprises 15 residues. Trimming shortened V by 4 bases and J by 3 bases, and 15 bases separated the two germline ends. Germline CDR1 SEHNR, CDR2 FQNEAQ (reference sequence). The CDR3 DNA follows: TGTGCCAGCAGCTCCGGAGGGGTGGGGTACTATGGCTACACCTTC. Translating gives CASSSGGVGYYGYTF.

The chain links TRBV2 to TRBJ1-4, with 8 bases aligning to TRBD1. The V gene end was trimmed by 6 bases and the J gene end by 6 bases; junction bases not matched to a gene: 6. There are 14 residues in the CDR3. The germline gives CDR1 SNHLY, CDR2 FYNNEI. CDR3 sequence reads: CASRKDREDEKLFF. CDR3 sequence (DNA): TGTGCCAGCAGGAAGGACAGGGAAGATGAAAAACTGTTTTTT.

The V gene is TRBV24-1, the J gene TRBJ2-4; a weak D match, TRBD1 (6 bases). Trimming took 8 bases from V and 10 from J, leaving 23 bases between them. The CDR3 extends over 15 amino acids. Germline-derived CDR1 and CDR2 are KGHDR and SFDVKD. The CDR3 here is CATTSTGFPSYIQYF. The DNA of the CDR3 is TGTGCCACCACCTCCACAGGGTTCCCTAGTTATATTCAGTACTTC.

The chain joins TRBV9 to TRBJ2-1; TRBD2 matches at 15 bases. Trimming took 3 bases from V and 8 from J; bases not matched to a gene: 6. This CDR3 contains 16 residues. Germline values: CDR1 SGDLS, CDR2 YYNGEE. The CDR3 DNA follows: TGTGCCAGCAGCGCCGGACTAGCGGGAGGGAGGGATGAGCAGTTCTTC. Its translation is CASSAGLAGGRDEQFF.

The chain has TRBV6-2 or TRBV6-3 and TRBJ1-2; the D gene is possibly TRBD1 (6 bases). The CDR3 runs 16 residues. CDR1 and CDR2 (germline): MNHEY, SVGEGT. Trimming took 3 bases from V and 4 from J, leaving 18 bases between them. CDR3 in DNA: TGTGCCAGCAGTTATTCGATTACAGGGTTTGGCTATGGCTACACCTTC. It encodes CASSYSITGFGYGYTF.

The genes are TRBV6-1 and TRBJ2-7; D is unresolved. With 0 bases removed from V and 10 bases from J, the gap between germline ends came to 7 bases. Germline lookup yields CDR1 MNHNS and CDR2 SASEGT. The CDR3 length is 11 residues. CDR3 in DNA: TGTGCCAGCAGTGAAGCGCATGACCAGTACTTC. This translates into CASSEAHDQYF.

The chain links TRBV5-1 to TRBJ2-7; perhaps TRBD1 as D (7 bases). V dropped 0 bases and J dropped 5 bases, with 27 bases sitting between them. The CDR3 loop spans 19 amino acids. CDR1 and CDR2 from the germline V gene are SGHRS and YFSETQ. CDR3 in DNA: TGCGCCAGCAGCTTGGACAGACAGGGCGTGGGACTCGTCTCGGACGAGCAGTACTTC. It encodes CASSLDRQGVGLVSDEQYF.

The genes are TRBV6-5 and TRBJ1-1, with D possibly TRBD1 on 5 matching bases. The germline CDR1 and CDR2 sequences are MNHEY and SVGAGI. Trimming shortened V by 6 bases and J by 0 bases, and 14 bases separated the two germline ends. The CDR3 is 15 residues long. The CDR3 sequence is CASSKTDLLNTEAFF. The DNA of the CDR3 is TGTGCCAGCAGCAAGACAGACCTTCTGAACACTGAAGCTTTCTTT.

This clone was observed once. The rearrangement joins TRBV23-1 to TRBJ2-7; no clear D gene. TRBV23-1 is placed among ORFs of uncertain function. V was shortened by 2 bases and J by 1 base, with 12 bases between the two germline ends. The CDR3 has 15 amino acids. The CDR3 here is CASSQPGEASYEQYF. CDR3 DNA sequence: TGCGCCAGCAGTCAACCAGGAGAGGCGTCCTACGAGCAGTACTTC.

The chain links TRBV7-2 to TRBJ1-2; unclear D gene. The CDR3 is 14 residues long. Per the germline V gene, CDR1 is SGHTA and CDR2 is FQGNSA. V was trimmed by 0 bases and J by 8 bases, leaving 13 bases between them. The CDR3 reads CASSLAPAGEGYTF. CDR3 nucleotides: TGTGCCAGCAGCTTAGCGCCGGCAGGAGAGGGCTACACCTTC. Using reference TRBV7-2 and TRBJ1-2 for the parts outside the CDR3, the full variable domain is GAGVSQSPSNKVTEKGKDVELRCDPISGHTALYWYRQSLGQGLEFLIYFQGNSAPDKSGLPSDRFSAERTGGSVSTLTIQRTQQEDSAVYLCASSLAPAGEGYTFGSGTRLTVV.

This sequence joins TRBV5-1 and TRBJ1-6, with 8 bases lining up with TRBD1. The length of the CDR3 is 17 residues. With 0 bases clipped from V and 2 bases from J, the junction kept 4 bases outside the gene matches. Germline loops: CDR1 SGHRS, CDR2 YFSETQ. The CDR3 DNA reads TGCGCCAGCAGCTTGGGGGGACAGGCCACCTATAATTCACCCCTCCACTTT. Its protein is CASSLGGQATYNSPLHF. Full variable domain (rest looked up from reference TRBV5-1 and TRBJ1-6): KAGVTQTPRYLIKTRGQQVTLSCSPISGHRSVSWYQQTPGQGLQFLFEYFSETQRNKGNFPGRFSGRQFSNSRSEMNVSTLELGDSALYLCASSLGGQATYNSPLHFGNGTRLTVT.

The chain is built from TRBV11-2 and TRBJ2-3; 8 bases agree with TRBD1. V trimming: 0 bases; J trimming: 0 bases; junction bases outside the gene matches: 8. This CDR3 is 18 amino acids long. The V gene's germline CDR1 is SGHAT and CDR2 FQNNGV. Here the CDR3 reads CASSLEGQGPPSTDTQYF. The CDR3 DNA reads as TGTGCCAGCAGCTTAGAAGGACAGGGTCCCCCTAGCACAGATACGCAGTATTTT.

This sequence joins TRBV15 and TRBJ2-7, with TRBD1 matching 7 bases. Per the germline V gene, CDR1 is LNHNV and CDR2 is YYDKDF (reference sequence). After removal of 5 bases from V and 2 bases from J, the junction contained 6 bases not matched to a gene. The CDR3 is made up of 14 amino acids. The CDR3 loop is CATSSNRGPYEQYF. CDR3 in DNA: TGTGCCACCAGCTCAAACAGGGGCCCCTACGAGCAGTACTTC.

The chain couples TRBV19 to TRBJ2-1; 7 nucleotides line up with TRBD1. CDR1 LNHDA and CDR2 SQIVND come from the germline V gene (reference sequence). The CDR3 runs 15 residues. The trim removed 1 base at V and 8 bases at J, leaving 8 bases unmatched. The chain's CDR3 is CASSIGYRGTDEQFF. The CDR3, as DNA: TGTGCCAGTAGTATAGGTTACAGGGGTACGGATGAGCAGTTCTTC.

This clone was recorded once. The chain uses TRBV7-8 and TRBJ1-5, with D unresolved. CDR3 length: 16 amino acids. Germline V CDR1 and CDR2: SGHVS, FQNEAQ. Written as DNA, the CDR3 is TGTTTAGGGCAATCACAACCCTCGGGCAACAATCAGCCCCAGCATTTT. Amino acid sequence: CLGQSQPSGNNQPQHF. The complete variable domain, with remaining parts taken from reference TRBV7-8 and TRBJ1-5, reads GAGVSQSPRYKVAKRGQDVALRCDPISGHVSLFWYQQALGQGPEFLTYFQNEAQLDKSGLPSDRFFAERPEGSVSTLKIQRTQQEDSAVYLCLGQSQPSGNNQPQHFGDGTRLSIL.

The chain employs TRBV7-9 and TRBJ2-2, with D possibly matching TRBD2 (7 bases). The CDR3 consists of 16 residues. In germline, CDR1 is SEHNR, CDR2 FQNEAQ (reference sequence). The V end lost 6 bases, the J end lost 5 bases, and 19 bases lay between the germline ends. The CDR3 nucleotides read TGTGCCAGCAGGACTTGGGGGGGCCGGGGGACCGGGGAGCTGTTTTTT. Amino acids: CASRTWGGRGTGELFF. The full variable domain, rest sourced from reference TRBV7-9 and TRBJ2-2, is DTGVSQNPRHKITKRGQNVTFRCDPISEHNRLYWYRQTLGQGPEFLTYFQNEAQLEKSRLLSDRFSAERPKGSFSTLEIQRTEQGDSAMYLCASRTWGGRGTGELFFGEGSRLTVL.

The chain couples TRBV7-7 to TRBJ1-1; D is perhaps TRBD1 (6 bases). The germline V and J ends were trimmed by 5 bases and 0 bases, with 16 bases remaining between them. This CDR3 spans 16 amino acids. Germline assignment: CDR1 SSHAT and CDR2 FNYEAQ (reference sequence). The CDR3 DNA follows: TGTGCCAGCAGCCCCCTACAGGGACTCTTGAACACTGAAGCTTTCTTT. Translated: CASSPLQGLLNTEAFF.

V is TRBV7-9 and J is TRBJ2-7; D is undetermined. Per germline, CDR1 SEHNR and CDR2 FQNEAQ (reference sequence). V dropped 5 bases and J dropped 4 bases, with 15 bases sitting between them. This CDR3 is 14 amino acids long. CDR3 in DNA: TGTGCCAGCAGCCCAGCAGCGATGGGATACGAGCAGTACTTC. This codes for CASSPAAMGYEQYF.

This chain uses TRBV18 with TRBJ1-5; TRBD1 aligns across 8 bases. The J segment lost 7 bases and the V segment lost 2 bases, leaving 7 bases of the junction unmatched. From germline, CDR1 is KGHSH and CDR2 LQKENI. There are 15 residues in the CDR3. CDR3 region: CASSPVTGVGQPQHF. CDR3 DNA: TGTGCCAGCTCACCAGTGACAGGGGTCGGCCAGCCCCAGCATTTT.

The chain combines TRBV30 with TRBJ1-2, with D unresolved. There are 12 residues in the CDR3. V shed 0 bases and J shed 4 bases, with 6 bases lying between them. Germline assignment: CDR1 GTSNPN and CDR2 SVGIG (reference sequence). CDR3 in DNA: TGTGCCTGGAGTGTAAAGCTCTATGGCTACACCTTC. Translating it yields CAWSVKLYGYTF.

The genes are TRBV7-2 and TRBJ2-7, with no clear D. The CDR3 sequence is 15 residues long. Germline assignment: CDR1 SGHTA and CDR2 FQGNSA. V was shortened by 5 bases and J by 1 base, with 15 bases between the two germline ends. The CDR3: CASSPYRQTSYEQYF. In DNA, the CDR3 is TGTGCCAGCAGCCCCTATCGGCAGACATCCTACGAGCAGTACTTC.

The chain joins TRBV6-5 to TRBJ1-3, with D unresolved. Germline V CDR1 and CDR2: MNHEY, SVGAGI. CDR3 length: 13 amino acids. Deletions cut 10 bases from V and 0 bases from J, with 10 bases between. The CDR3, as DNA: TGTGCCATTCAGAGCCTCTCTGGAAACACCATATATTTT. This codes for CAIQSLSGNTIYF.

This chain connects TRBV18 to TRBJ1-1; D unresolved. The CDR3 length is 13 residues. V was trimmed by 3 bases and J by 0 bases, leaving 5 bases between them. Germline CDR1 and CDR2: KGHSH and LQKENI. CDR3 DNA: TGTGCCAGCTCACCTGCAGTGAACACTGAAGCTTTCTTT. Translating it yields CASSPAVNTEAFF.

This chain connects TRBV11-2 to TRBJ1-2; D is possibly TRBD1 (5 bases). V was shortened by 2 bases and J by 6 bases, with 13 bases between the two germline ends. The CDR3 runs 14 residues. CDR1 SGHAT and CDR2 FQNNGV come from the germline V gene. CDR3 DNA sequence: TGTGCCAGCAGCTTACGTACAGGCAGAGATGGCTACACCTTC. This codes for CASSLRTGRDGYTF.

This clone showed up just once. The chain is built from TRBV11-2 and TRBJ2-5; D remains ambiguous. The CDR3 is 13 amino acids. Trimming removed 5 bases from V and 5 bases from J, with 12 bases in between. CDR1 and CDR2 (germline): SGHAT, FQNNGV. The CDR3 DNA sequence: TGTGCCAGCAGCCCGGACCTCCCGGAGACCCAGTACTTC. Its translation: CASSPDLPETQYF.